This T cell receptor (beta chain) stems from a study of blood T cell repertoires in COVID-19. Study background: PBMCs, B-cell-depleted T cells, or T cells were the source of the cDNA or gDNA that made up the material.

Original methodology: Reference gene primers were amplified, and this amplification served to estimate nucleated cell counts. Clones were read by immunoSEQ multiplex PCR, and TCRdb kept only the in-frame ones, dropping some. V and J calls and clone size are as listed in that table; D and trimming were resolved from the DNA. The data contain 200,000 to 250,000 clones, roughly nine tenths of them singletons. V dropped 3 bases and J dropped 4; count of bases not matched to a gene: 3. The germline V gene encodes CDR1 ENHRY and CDR2 SYGVKD. CDR3 length: 14 residues. Sequencing used peripheral blood. This sequence was found in a man aged 70-80 years with acute or convalescent COVID-19. The chain joins TRBV10-3 to TRBJ2-7; 10 bases map to TRBD2. CDR3 DNA: TGTGCCATCAGTGATGGACTAGCGGAATACGAGCAGTACTTC. This sequence encodes CAISDGLAEYEQYF.